A single sample gave rise to the 5 T cell receptor beta chains below, sequenced in a study of shared clonotypes between healthy human individuals. TCRdb's copy holds only in-frame clones and misses some; the assay was immunoSEQ multiplex PCR. The sample has just over 95,000 clones, under 80% seen once. The sample taken for sequencing was memory CD8+ T cells sorted from blood. This sample's subset: CD45RO+ cells pooled with CCR7-negative TemRA cells. The receptors derive from a man younger than 40 in good health.

The rearrangement joins TRBV10-2 to TRBJ1-5; D possibly corresponds to TRBD1 (5 bases). Trimming took off 4 bases at V and 5 bases at J, with 18 bases between the two ends. The CDR3 totals 16 residues. The germline gives CDR1 WSHSY, CDR2 SAAADI. The CDR3 DNA reads as TGCGCCAGCAGTGTAGGATTTAGCGGGGACGATCAGCCCCAGCATTTT. Protein product: CASSVGFSGDDQPQHF.

This clone appeared a few times. This chain joins TRBV4-1 and TRBJ2-7, with 8 bases matching TRBD2. The V segment lost 4 bases and the J segment 1 base; nucleotides outside the gene matches: 3. Germline V lookup: CDR1 MGHRA, CDR2 YSYEKL. The CDR3 sequence is 14 residues long. This CDR3 is CASSPGTSSYEQYF. CDR3 coding DNA: TGCGCCAGCAGCCCCGGGACTAGTTCCTACGAGCAGTACTTC.

V is TRBV5-1 and J is TRBJ2-7, with 13 bases matching TRBD2. The germline gives CDR1 SGHRS, CDR2 YFSETQ. The V gene end was trimmed by 4 bases and the J gene end by 2 bases; junction bases not matched to a gene: 3. The CDR3 runs to 15 residues. CDR3 nucleotides: TGCGCCAGCAGCCCTGGGACTAGCGGGACCTACGAGCAGTACTTC. It yields the protein CASSPGTSGTYEQYF.

V is TRBV19 and J is TRBJ2-2, with TRBD1 as a possible D gene (5 bases). The CDR3 is made up of 13 amino acids. Between the trimmed V and J ends, which lost 6 bases and 4 bases, there was a span of 9 bases. Germline V CDR1 and CDR2: LNHDA, SQIVND (reference sequence). The CDR3: CASRDRGTGELFF. The CDR3 DNA reads TGTGCCAGTAGAGACAGAGGCACCGGGGAGCTGTTTTTT.

The CDR3 loop is CASSATGDLNYGYTF. The CDR3 bases are TGTGCCAGCAGCGCGACAGGGGACCTTAACTATGGCTACACCTTC. The chain uses TRBV9 and TRBJ1-2, with 8 bases aligning to TRBD1. This CDR3 is built from 15 residues. Germline CDR1 reads SGDLS; CDR2 reads YYNGEE. The J segment lost 1 base and the V segment lost 3 bases, leaving 5 bases of the junction unmatched.